This T cell receptor beta chain is from a study of blood T cell repertoires in COVID-19. Study overall: The United States, Italy and Spain provided the acute and convalescent COVID-19 samples. T cells, B-cell-depleted T cells, or PBMCs provided the cDNA or gDNA that served as material.

In the authors' methods: Estimation of nucleated cell counts was performed using reference gene primer amplification. Assay used: immunoSEQ multiplex PCR; TCRdb lists only in-frame clones, some missing. V, J and clone size reflect that table, while D and trimming were determined from the DNA. The profile shows some 190,000 clones, 70% to 90% of them singletons. This clone was seen a single time. Trimming stripped 0 bases from V and 0 bases from J, with 18 bases between. The CDR3 contains 18 residues. Per the germline V gene, CDR1 is SGHNT and CDR2 is YYREEE (reference sequence). Material: peripheral blood. This TCR came from a woman older than 75 with acute or convalescent COVID-19. The V call is TRBV5-4, the J call TRBJ1-1; a possible D gene is TRBD1 (5 bases). The CDR3 spells CASSLDASTDFLNTEAFF. CDR3 bases: TGTGCCAGCAGCTTGGATGCATCGACAGATTTTCTGAACACTGAAGCTTTCTTT.